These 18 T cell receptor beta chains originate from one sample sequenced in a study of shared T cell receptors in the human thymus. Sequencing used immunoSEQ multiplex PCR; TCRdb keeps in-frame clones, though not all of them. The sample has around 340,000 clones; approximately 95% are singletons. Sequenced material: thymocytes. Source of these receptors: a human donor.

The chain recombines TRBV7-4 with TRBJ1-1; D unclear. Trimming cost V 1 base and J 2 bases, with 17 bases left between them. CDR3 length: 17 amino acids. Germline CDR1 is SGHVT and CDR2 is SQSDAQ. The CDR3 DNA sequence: TGTGCCAGCAGCTTAGATTGCGGCGACGGGATAAACACTGAAGCTTTCTTT. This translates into CASSLDCGDGINTEAFF.

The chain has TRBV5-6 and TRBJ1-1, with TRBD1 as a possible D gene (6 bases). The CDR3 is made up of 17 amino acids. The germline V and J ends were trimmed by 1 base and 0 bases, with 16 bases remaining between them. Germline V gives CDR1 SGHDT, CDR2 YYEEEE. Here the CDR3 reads CASSLWAGAQMNTEAFF. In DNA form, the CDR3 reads TGTGCCAGCAGCTTGTGGGCAGGGGCACAAATGAACACTGAAGCTTTCTTT.

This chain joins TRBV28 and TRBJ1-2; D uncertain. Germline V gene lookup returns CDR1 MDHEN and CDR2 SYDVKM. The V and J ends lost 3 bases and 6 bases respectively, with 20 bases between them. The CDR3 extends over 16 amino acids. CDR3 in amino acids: CASSFPRSDMVHGYTF. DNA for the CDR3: TGTGCCAGCAGTTTTCCAAGGTCCGACATGGTTCATGGCTACACCTTC.

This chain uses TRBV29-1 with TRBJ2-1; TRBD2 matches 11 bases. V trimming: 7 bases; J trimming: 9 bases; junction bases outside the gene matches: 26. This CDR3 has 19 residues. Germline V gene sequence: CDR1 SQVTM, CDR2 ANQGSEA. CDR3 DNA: TGCAGCGCCGAACTAGCGACAGTCGATAGCGGGAGGGCCGGGATTGAGCAGTTCTTC. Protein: CSAELATVDSGRAGIEQFF.

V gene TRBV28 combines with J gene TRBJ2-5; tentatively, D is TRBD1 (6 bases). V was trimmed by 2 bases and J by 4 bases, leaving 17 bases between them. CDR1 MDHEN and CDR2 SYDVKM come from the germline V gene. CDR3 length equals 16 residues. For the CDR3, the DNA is TGTGCCAGCAGTTTAGATGGGGGCGGCCTTCGAGAGACCCAGTACTTC. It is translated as CASSLDGGGLRETQYF. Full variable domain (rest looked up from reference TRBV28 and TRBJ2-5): DVKVTQSSRYLVKRTGEKVFLECVQDMDHENMFWYRQDPGLGLRLIYFSYDVKMKEKGDIPEGYSVSREKKERFSLILESASTNQTSMYLCASSLDGGGLRETQYFGPGTRLLVL.

The CDR3 loop is CASSIYGGSYNEQFF. The CDR3 region has the DNA TGTGCCAGCAGTATTTATGGCGGCTCCTACAATGAGCAGTTCTTC. The V call is TRBV27, the J call TRBJ2-1, with D hard to call. Trimming cost V 5 bases and J 0 bases, with 11 bases left between them. The CDR3 is 15 amino acids. Germline CDR1 MNHEY, CDR2 SMNVEV (reference sequence).

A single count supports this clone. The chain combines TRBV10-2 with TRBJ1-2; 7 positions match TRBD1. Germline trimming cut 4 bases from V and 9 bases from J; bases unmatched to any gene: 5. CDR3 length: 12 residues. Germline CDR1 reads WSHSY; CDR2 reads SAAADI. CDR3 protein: CASSGAGGSYTF. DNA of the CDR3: TGCGCCAGCAGTGGGGCAGGGGGAAGCTACACCTTC.

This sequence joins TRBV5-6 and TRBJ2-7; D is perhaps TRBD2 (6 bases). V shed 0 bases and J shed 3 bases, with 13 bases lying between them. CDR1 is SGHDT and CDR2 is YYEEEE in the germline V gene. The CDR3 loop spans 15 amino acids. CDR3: CASSLGRRGIYEQYF. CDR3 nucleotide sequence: TGTGCCAGCAGCTTGGGCCGTCGGGGGATCTACGAGCAGTACTTC.

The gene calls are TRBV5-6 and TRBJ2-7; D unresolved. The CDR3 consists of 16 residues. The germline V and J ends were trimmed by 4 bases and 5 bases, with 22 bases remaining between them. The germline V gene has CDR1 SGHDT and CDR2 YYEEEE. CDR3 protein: CASSLHQEHKHHEQYF. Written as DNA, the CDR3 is TGTGCCAGCAGCCTTCATCAGGAACATAAACACCACGAGCAGTACTTC.

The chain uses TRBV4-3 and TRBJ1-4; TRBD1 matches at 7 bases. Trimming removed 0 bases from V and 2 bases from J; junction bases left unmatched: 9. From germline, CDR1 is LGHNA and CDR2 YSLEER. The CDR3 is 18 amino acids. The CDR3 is CASSQDRGGGETNEKLFF. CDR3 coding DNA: TGCGCCAGCAGCCAAGATCGGGGAGGGGGCGAGACTAATGAAAAACTGTTTTTT.

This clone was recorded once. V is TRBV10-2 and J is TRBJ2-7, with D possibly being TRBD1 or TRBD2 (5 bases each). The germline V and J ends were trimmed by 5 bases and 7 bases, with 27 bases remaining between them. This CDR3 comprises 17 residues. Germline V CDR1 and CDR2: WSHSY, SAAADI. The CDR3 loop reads CASSRNSLGPVVGEQYF. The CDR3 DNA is TGCGCCAGCAGTAGAAACTCCCTGGGACCAGTTGTGGGGGAGCAGTACTTC.

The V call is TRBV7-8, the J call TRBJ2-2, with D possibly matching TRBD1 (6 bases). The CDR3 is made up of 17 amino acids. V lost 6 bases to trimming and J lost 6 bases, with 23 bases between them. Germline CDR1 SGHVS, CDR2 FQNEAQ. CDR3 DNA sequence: TGTGCCAGCAGTCGAACTCAGGGGATCCGGCTTGCCGGGGAGCTGTTTTTT. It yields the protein CASSRTQGIRLAGELFF.

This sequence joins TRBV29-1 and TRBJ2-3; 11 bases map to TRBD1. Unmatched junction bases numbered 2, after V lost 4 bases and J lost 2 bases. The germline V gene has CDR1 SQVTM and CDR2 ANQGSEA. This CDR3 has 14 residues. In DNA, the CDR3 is TGCAGCGTTGTGGACAGGGGGCTCACAGATACGCAGTATTTT. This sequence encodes CSVVDRGLTDTQYF.

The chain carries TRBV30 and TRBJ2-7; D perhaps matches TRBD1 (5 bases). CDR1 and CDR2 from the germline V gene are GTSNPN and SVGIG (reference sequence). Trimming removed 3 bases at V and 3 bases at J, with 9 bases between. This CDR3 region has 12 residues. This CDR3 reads CAWRRGNYEQYF. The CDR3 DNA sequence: TGTGCCTGGAGAAGGGGTAACTACGAGCAGTACTTC.

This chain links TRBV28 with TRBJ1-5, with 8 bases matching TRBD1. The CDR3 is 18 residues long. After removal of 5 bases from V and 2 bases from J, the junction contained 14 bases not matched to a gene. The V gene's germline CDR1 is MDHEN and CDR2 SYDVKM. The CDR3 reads CASSPSPGGGGGNQPQHF. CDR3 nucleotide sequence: TGTGCCAGCAGTCCCTCCCCAGGGGGCGGGGGGGGCAATCAGCCCCAGCATTTT.

This chain's CDR3 is CASSPYGIAIAYYEQYF. DNA for the CDR3: TGTGCCAGTAGTCCCTATGGAATAGCGATCGCCTACTACGAGCAGTACTTC. V and J are TRBV19 and TRBJ2-7, with a possible D match to TRBD2 (5 bases). The CDR3 has 17 amino acids. V gave up 5 bases and J gave up 3 bases, with 23 bases separating them. Germline lookup yields CDR1 LNHDA and CDR2 SQIVND (reference sequence).

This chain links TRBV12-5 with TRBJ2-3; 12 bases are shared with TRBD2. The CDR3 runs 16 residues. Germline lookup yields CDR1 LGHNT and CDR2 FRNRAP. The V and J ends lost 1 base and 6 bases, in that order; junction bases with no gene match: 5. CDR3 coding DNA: TGTGCTAGTGGTTTGGAAGGACTAGCGGGACCCGATACGCAGTATTTT. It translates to CASGLEGLAGPDTQYF.

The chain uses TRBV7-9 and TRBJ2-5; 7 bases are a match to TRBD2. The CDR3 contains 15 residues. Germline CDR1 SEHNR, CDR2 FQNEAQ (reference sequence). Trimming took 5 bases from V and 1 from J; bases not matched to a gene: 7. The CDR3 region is CASSVGSGPQETQYF. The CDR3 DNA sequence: TGTGCCAGCAGCGTAGGTAGCGGGCCCCAAGAGACCCAGTACTTC.